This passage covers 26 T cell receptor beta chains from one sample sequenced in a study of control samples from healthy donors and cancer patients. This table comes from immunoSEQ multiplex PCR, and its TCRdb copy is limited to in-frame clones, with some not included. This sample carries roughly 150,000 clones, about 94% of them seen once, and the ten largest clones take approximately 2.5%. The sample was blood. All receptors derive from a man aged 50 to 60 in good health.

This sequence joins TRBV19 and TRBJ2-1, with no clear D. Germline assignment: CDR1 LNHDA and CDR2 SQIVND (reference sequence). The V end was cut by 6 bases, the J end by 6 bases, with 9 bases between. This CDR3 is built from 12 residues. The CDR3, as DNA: TGTGCCAGTAGCCCAACCCTCAATGAGCAGTTCTTC. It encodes CASSPTLNEQFF.

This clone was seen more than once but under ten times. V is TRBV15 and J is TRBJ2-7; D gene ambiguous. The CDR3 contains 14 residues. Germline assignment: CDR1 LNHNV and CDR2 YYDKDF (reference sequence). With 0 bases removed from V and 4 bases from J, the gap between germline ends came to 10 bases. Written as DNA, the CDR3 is TGTGCCACCAGCAGAGATTTGGGTGGGTACGAGCAGTACTTC. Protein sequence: CATSRDLGGYEQYF.

The CDR3 sequence: CASSSLTGISGYTF. The CDR3, as DNA: TGTGCCAGCAGTTCCTTGACAGGGATTAGTGGCTACACCTTC. The chain links TRBV27 to TRBJ1-2, with TRBD1 identical over 7 bases. The V and J ends lost 4 bases and 7 bases, in that order; junction bases with no gene match: 9. Germline V gives CDR1 MNHEY, CDR2 SMNVEV (reference sequence). This CDR3 has 14 amino acids.

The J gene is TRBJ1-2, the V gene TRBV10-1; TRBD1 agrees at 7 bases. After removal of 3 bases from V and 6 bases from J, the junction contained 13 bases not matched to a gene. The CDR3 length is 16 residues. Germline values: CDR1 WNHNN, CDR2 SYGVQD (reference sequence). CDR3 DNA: TGCGCCAGCAGTGAAAACTTGAACAGGGGACGGGATGGCTACACCTTC. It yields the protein CASSENLNRGRDGYTF.

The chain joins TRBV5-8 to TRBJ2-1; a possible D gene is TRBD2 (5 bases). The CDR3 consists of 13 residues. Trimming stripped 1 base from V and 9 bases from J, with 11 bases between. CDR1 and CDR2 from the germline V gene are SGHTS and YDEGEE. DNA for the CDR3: TGTGCCAGCAGCTTGTATCGGGAAAGTGAGCAGTTCTTC. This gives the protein CASSLYRESEQFF.

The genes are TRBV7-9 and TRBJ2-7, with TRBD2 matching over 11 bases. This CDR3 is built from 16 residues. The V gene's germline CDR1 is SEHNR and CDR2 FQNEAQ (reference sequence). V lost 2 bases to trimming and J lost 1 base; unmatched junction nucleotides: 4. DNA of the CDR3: TGTGCCAGCAGCTTAACTAGCGGGAGAAGTTCCTACGAGCAGTACTTC. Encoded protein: CASSLTSGRSSYEQYF. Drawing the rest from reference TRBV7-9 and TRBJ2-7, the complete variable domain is DTGVSQNPRHKITKRGQNVTFRCDPISEHNRLYWYRQTLGQGPEFLTYFQNEAQLEKSRLLSDRFSAERPKGSFSTLEIQRTEQGDSAMYLCASSLTSGRSSYEQYFGPGTRLTVT.

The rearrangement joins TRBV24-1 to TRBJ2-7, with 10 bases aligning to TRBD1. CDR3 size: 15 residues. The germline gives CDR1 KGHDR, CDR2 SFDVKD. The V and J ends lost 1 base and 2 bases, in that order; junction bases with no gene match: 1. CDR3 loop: CATSDFGTGAYEQYF. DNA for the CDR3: TGTGCCACCAGTGATTTTGGGACAGGGGCCTACGAGCAGTACTTC.

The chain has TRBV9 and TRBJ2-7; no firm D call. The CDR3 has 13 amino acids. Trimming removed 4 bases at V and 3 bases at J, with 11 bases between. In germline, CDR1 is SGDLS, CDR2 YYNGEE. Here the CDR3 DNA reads TGTGCCAGCAGCCCAGAGTCTGGCTACGAGCAGTACTTC. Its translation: CASSPESGYEQYF.

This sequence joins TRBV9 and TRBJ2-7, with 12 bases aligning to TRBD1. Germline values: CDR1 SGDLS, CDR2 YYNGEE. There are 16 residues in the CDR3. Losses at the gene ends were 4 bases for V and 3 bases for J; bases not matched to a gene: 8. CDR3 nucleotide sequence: TGTGCCAGCAGCCCCGGAGGGGACAGGGGGCACTACGAGCAGTACTTC. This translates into CASSPGGDRGHYEQYF.

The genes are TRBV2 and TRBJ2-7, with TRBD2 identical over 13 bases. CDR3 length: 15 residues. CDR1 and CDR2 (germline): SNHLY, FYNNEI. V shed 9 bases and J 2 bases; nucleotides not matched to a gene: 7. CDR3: CASKTSGRLPYEQYF. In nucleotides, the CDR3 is TGTGCCAGTAAGACTAGCGGGAGGTTACCCTACGAGCAGTACTTC.

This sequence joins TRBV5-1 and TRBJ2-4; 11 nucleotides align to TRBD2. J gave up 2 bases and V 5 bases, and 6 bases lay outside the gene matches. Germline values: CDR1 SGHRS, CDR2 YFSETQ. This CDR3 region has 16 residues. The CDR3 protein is CASSLLAGVSKNIQYF. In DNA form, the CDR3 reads TGCGCCAGCAGTTTACTAGCGGGAGTGTCCAAAAACATTCAGTACTTC. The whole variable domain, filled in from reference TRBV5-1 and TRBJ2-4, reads KAGVTQTPRYLIKTRGQQVTLSCSPISGHRSVSWYQQTPGQGLQFLFEYFSETQRNKGNFPGRFSGRQFSNSRSEMNVSTLELGDSALYLCASSLLAGVSKNIQYFGAGTRLSVL.

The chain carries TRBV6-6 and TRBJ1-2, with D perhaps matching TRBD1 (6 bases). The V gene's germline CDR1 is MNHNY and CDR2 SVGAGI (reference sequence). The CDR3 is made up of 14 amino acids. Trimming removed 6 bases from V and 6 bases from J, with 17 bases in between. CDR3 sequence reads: CASSTLGGLDGYTF. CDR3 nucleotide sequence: TGTGCCAGCAGCACTCTAGGGGGTTTGGATGGCTACACCTTC.

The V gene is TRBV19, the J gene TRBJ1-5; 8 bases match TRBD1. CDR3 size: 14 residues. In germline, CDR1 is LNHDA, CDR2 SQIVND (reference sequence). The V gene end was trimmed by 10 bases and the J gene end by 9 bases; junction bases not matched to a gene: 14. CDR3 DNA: TGTGCCACACGGGGGTCGGCAGGGGGCATGCCCCAGCATTTT. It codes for CATRGSAGGMPQHF. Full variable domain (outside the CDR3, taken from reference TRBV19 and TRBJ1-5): DGGITQSPKYLFRKEGQNVTLSCEQNLNHDAMYWYRQDPGQGLRLIYYSQIVNDFQKGDIAEGYSVSREKKESFPLTVTSAQKNPTAFYLCATRGSAGGMPQHFGDGTRLSIL.

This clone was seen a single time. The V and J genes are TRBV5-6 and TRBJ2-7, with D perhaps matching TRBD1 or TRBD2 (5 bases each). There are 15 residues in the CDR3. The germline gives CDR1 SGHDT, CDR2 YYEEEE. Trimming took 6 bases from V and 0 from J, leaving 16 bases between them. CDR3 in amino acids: CASNLFGDASYEQYF. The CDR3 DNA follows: TGTGCCAGCAACCTATTCGGGGACGCCTCCTACGAGCAGTACTTC.

The CDR3 DNA reads as TGTGCCAGCAGCCCTCCCATCGCTGGTAAGGGCTACACCTTC. It yields the protein CASSPPIAGKGYTF. J is TRBJ1-2 and V is TRBV7-2; no clear D gene. Per the germline V gene, CDR1 is SGHTA and CDR2 is FQGNSA. CDR3 length: 14 amino acids. Trimming took off 5 bases at V and 8 bases at J, with 18 bases between the two ends.

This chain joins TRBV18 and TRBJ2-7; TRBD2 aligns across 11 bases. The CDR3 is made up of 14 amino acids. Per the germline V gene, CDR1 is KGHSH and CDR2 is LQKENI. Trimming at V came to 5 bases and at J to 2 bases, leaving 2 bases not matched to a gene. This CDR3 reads CASSEGLAAYEQYF. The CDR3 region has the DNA TGTGCCAGCTCAGAGGGACTAGCGGCCTACGAGCAGTACTTC.

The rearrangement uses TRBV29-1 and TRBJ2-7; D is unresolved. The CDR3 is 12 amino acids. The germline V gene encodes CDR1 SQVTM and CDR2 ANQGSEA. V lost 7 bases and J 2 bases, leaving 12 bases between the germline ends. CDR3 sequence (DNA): TGCAGCGGCCAAGGAAGCGCCTACGAGCAGTACTTC. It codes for CSGQGSAYEQYF.

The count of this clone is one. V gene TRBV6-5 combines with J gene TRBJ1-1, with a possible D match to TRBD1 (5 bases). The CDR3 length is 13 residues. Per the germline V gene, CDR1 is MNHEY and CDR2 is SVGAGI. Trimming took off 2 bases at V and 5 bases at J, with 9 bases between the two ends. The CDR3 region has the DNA TGTGCCAGCAGTTACGGGGGTAGGACTGAAGCTTTCTTT. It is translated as CASSYGGRTEAFF.

The DNA of the CDR3 is TGTGCCAGCAGGGCCCGGGACAGGGTCCTATCGGAGCAGTACTTC. It translates to CASRARDRVLSEQYF. The chain joins TRBV2 to TRBJ2-7, with TRBD1 identical over 9 bases. Unmatched junction bases numbered 13, after V lost 6 bases and J lost 7 bases. Germline V gives CDR1 SNHLY, CDR2 FYNNEI. This CDR3 is built from 15 residues.

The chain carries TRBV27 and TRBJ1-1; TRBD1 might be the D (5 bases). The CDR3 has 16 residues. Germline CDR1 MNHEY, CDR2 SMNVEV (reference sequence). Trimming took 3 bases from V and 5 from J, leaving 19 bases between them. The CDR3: CASSFAAGNGGTEAFF. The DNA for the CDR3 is TGTGCCAGCAGTTTTGCGGCAGGGAACGGGGGTACTGAAGCTTTCTTT.

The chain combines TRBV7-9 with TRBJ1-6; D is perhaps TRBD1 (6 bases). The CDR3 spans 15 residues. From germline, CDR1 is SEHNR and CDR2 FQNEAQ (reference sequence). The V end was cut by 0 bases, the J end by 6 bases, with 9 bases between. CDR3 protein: CASSLASRGNSPLHF. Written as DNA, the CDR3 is TGTGCCAGCAGCTTAGCTTCCAGGGGTAATTCACCCCTCCACTTT.

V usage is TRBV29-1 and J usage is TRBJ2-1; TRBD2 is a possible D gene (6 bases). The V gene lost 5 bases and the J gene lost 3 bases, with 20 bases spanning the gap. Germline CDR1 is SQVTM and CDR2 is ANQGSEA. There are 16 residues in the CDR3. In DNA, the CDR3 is TGCAGCGTTAACTTTTTGGGGGGAGGCCTCTACAATGAGCAGTTCTTC. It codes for CSVNFLGGGLYNEQFF.

CDR3 region: CASSRQSANEKLFF. The CDR3, as DNA: TGTGCCAGCAGTAGACAGAGCGCGAATGAAAAACTGTTTTTT. The V gene is TRBV2, the J gene TRBJ1-4; the D gene is possibly TRBD1 (5 bases). CDR1 and CDR2 (germline): SNHLY, FYNNEI. V dropped 5 bases and J dropped 5 bases, with 12 bases sitting between them. This CDR3 is built from 14 residues.

The CDR3 protein is CASSTGTGIFSSTDTQYF. CDR3 nucleotide sequence: TGTGCCAGCAGCACCGGGACAGGCATATTTTCTAGCACAGATACGCAGTATTTT. The V call is TRBV11-2, the J call TRBJ2-3, with TRBD1 identical over 8 bases. Trimming at V came to 5 bases and at J to 0 bases, leaving 13 bases not matched to a gene. The CDR3 has 18 amino acids. The germline CDR1 and CDR2 sequences are SGHAT and FQNNGV.

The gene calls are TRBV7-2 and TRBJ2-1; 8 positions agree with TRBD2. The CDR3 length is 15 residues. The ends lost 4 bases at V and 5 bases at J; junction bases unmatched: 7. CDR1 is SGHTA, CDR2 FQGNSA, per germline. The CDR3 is CASSSYSGTHNEQFF. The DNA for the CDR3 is TGTGCCAGCAGCTCCTATAGCGGGACCCACAATGAGCAGTTCTTC.

The CDR3 region has the DNA TGTGCCAGCAGCTTCGGGACACTCTATAACTATGGCTACACCTTC. Amino acid sequence: CASSFGTLYNYGYTF. The J gene is TRBJ1-2, the V gene TRBV11-2; D might be TRBD1 (6 bases). The germline V and J ends were trimmed by 3 bases and 1 base, with 12 bases remaining between them. This CDR3 comprises 15 residues. Germline values: CDR1 SGHAT, CDR2 FQNNGV.